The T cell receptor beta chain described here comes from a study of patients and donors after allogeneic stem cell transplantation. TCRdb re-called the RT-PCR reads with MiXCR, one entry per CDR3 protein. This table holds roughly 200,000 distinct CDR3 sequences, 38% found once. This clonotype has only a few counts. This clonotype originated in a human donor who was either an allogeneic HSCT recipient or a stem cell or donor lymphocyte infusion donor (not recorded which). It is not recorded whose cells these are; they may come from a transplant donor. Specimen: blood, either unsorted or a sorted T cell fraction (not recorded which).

CDR3 DNA sequence: TGTGCCAGCAGTTATCGGGGTGGGACAGATACGCAGTATTTT. This sequence encodes CASSYRGGTDTQYF. V is TRBV6-6 and J is TRBJ2-3; D possibly corresponds to TRBD2 (5 bases). Between the trimmed V and J ends, which lost 3 bases and 3 bases, there was a span of 10 bases. The CDR3 has 14 residues. Per germline, CDR1 MNHNY and CDR2 SVGAGI (reference sequence).